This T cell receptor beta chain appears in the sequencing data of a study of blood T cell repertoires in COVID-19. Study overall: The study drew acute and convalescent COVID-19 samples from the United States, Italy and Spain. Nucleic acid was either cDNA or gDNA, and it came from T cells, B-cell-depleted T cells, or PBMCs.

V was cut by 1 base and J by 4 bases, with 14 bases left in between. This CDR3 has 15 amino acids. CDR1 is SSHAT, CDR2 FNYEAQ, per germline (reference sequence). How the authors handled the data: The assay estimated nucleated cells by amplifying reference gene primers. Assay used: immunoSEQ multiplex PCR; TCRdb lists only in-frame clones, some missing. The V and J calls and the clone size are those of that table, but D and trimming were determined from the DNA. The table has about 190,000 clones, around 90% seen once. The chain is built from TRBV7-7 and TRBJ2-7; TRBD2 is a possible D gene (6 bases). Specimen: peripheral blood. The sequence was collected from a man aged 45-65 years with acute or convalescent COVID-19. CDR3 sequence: CASSLGGGTPYEQYF. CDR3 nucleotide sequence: TGTGCCAGCAGCTTAGGCGGTGGGACTCCGTACGAGCAGTACTTC.